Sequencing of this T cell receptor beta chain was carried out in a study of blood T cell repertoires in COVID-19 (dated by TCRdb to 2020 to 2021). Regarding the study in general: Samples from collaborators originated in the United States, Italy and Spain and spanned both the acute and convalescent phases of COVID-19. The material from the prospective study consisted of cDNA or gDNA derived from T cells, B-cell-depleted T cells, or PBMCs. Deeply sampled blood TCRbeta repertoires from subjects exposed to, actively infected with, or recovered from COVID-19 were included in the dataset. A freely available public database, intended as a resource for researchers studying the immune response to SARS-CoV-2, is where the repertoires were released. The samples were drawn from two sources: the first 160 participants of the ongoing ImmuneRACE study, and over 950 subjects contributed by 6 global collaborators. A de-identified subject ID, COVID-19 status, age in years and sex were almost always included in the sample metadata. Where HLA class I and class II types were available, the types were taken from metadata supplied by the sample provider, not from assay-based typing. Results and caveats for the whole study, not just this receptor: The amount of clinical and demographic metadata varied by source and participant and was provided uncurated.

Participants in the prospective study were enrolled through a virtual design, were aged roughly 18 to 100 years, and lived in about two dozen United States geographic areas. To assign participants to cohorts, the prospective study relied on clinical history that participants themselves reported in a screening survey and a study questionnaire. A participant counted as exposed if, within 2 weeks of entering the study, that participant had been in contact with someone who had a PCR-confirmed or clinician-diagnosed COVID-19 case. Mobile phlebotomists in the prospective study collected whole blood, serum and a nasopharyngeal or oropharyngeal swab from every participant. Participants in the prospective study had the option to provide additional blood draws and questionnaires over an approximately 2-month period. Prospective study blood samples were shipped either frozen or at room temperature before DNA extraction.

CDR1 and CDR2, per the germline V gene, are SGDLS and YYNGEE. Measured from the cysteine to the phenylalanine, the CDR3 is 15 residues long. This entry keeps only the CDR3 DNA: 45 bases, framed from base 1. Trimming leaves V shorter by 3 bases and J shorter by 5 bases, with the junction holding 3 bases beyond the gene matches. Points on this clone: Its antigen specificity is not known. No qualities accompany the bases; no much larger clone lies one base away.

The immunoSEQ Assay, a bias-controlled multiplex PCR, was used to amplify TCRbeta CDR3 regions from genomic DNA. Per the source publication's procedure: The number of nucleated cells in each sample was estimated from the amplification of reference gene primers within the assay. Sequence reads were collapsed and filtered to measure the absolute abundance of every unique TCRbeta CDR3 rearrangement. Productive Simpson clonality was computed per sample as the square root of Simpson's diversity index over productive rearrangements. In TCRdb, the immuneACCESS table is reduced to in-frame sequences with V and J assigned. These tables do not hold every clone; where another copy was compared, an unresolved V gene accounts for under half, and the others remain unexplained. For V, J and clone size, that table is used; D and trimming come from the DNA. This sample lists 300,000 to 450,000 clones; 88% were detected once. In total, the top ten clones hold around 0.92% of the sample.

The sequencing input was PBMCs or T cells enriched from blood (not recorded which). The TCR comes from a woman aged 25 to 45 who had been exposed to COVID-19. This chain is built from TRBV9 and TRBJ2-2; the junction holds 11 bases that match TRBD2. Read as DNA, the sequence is TGTGCCAGCAGCGAGGGACTAGCGGCGACCGGGGAGCTGTTTTTT. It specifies CASSEGLAATGELFF. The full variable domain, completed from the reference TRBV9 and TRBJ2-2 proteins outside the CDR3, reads DSGVTQTPKHLITATGQRVTLRCSPRSGDLSVYWYQQSLDQGLQFLIQYYNGEERAKGNILERFSAQQFPDLHSELNLSSLELGDSALYFCASSEGLAATGELFFGEGSRLTVL.